Shown below are 8 T cell receptor beta chains from a single sample sequenced in a study of radiotherapy plus CTLA-4 blockade in lung cancer. TCRdb's copy holds only in-frame clones and misses some; the assay was immunoSEQ multiplex PCR. Of around 86,000 clones in the sample, roughly four fifths are singletons; the top ten hold 0.75% to 1%. Sequenced here: peripheral blood, sampled from a patient treated with radiotherapy plus ipilimumab. The receptors originated from a human donor with non-small cell lung cancer who had stable disease on radiotherapy plus ipilimumab.

The rearrangement uses TRBV4-2 and TRBJ2-3; TRBD2 matches 8 bases. CDR1 and CDR2 (germline): LGHNA, YNFKEQ. V dropped 1 base and J dropped 5; count of bases not matched to a gene: 11. This CDR3 has 17 amino acids. The CDR3 DNA is TGTGCCAGCAGCCAAGTCGGCGGGGGGAGTAGAAAAGATACGCAGTATTTT. This translates into CASSQVGGGSRKDTQYF.

The chain employs TRBV9 and TRBJ2-5; D possibly corresponds to TRBD2 (6 bases). The CDR3 has 15 residues. Trimming pared 4 bases from V and 4 bases from J, leaving 17 bases between. Germline V lookup: CDR1 SGDLS, CDR2 YYNGEE. Here the CDR3 reads CASSPSLTSGETQYF. The CDR3 nucleotides read TGTGCCAGCAGCCCCTCTCTGACTAGTGGAGAGACCCAGTACTTC.

This chain links TRBV28 with TRBJ2-5; TRBD2 aligns across 7 bases. The DNA matches TRBJ2-7 better at its end, which makes the J call doubtful. CDR3 size: 14 residues. CDR1 MDHEN and CDR2 SYDVKM come from the germline V gene. The CDR3 spells CASSSSGGLYEQYF. CDR3 nucleotide sequence: TGTGCCAGCAGCTCTTCGGGAGGCCTCTACGAGCAGTACTTC.

The chain carries TRBV7-9 and TRBJ2-7; D remains ambiguous. Per the germline V gene, CDR1 is SEHNR and CDR2 is FQNEAQ (reference sequence). The ends were cut back, 1 base at V and 2 bases at J, with 9 bases in the middle. This CDR3 is 14 amino acids long. CDR3 nucleotides: TGTGCCAGCAGCTTAGGGGCCACTACCTACGAGCAGTACTTC. Its protein product is CASSLGATTYEQYF.

This clone was seen only a few times. The chain is built from TRBV7-9 and TRBJ1-6; D unclear. Germline CDR1 SEHNR, CDR2 FQNEAQ (reference sequence). Trimming removed 4 bases at V and 10 bases at J, with 17 bases between. This CDR3 spans 15 amino acids. CDR3 residues: CASSSPREKESPLHF. The CDR3 bases are TGTGCCAGCAGCTCCCCAAGGGAGAAAGAATCACCCCTCCACTTT.

The chain recombines TRBV19 with TRBJ1-5, with D possibly TRBD1 on 5 matching bases. The CDR3 is made up of 15 amino acids. The germline CDR1 and CDR2 sequences are LNHDA and SQIVND (reference sequence). V was trimmed by 8 bases and J by 0 bases, leaving 14 bases between them. The CDR3 here is CASDMGDHSNQPQHF. The CDR3 coding sequence is TGTGCCAGTGATATGGGGGACCATAGCAATCAGCCCCAGCATTTT.

This rearrangement joins TRBV18 to TRBJ2-3, with a possible D match to TRBD2 (6 bases). The germline V and J ends were trimmed by 0 bases and 3 bases, with 13 bases remaining between them. Looked up from germline, CDR1 is KGHSH and CDR2 is LQKENI. The CDR3 sequence is 16 residues long. CDR3 amino acids: CASSPPLTGETDTQYF. The CDR3 DNA is TGTGCCAGCTCACCACCCTTGACGGGAGAGACAGATACGCAGTATTTT. Filled out from reference TRBV18 and TRBJ2-3, the complete variable domain reads NAGVMQNPRHLVRRRGQEARLRCSPMKGHSHVYWYRQLPEEGLKFMVYLQKENIIDESGMPKERFSAEFPKEGPSILRIQQVVRGDSAAYFCASSPPLTGETDTQYFGPGTRLTVL.

This clone was seen a handful of times. The V and J genes are TRBV18 and TRBJ2-7; TRBD1 or TRBD2 may be the D gene (5 bases each). The CDR3 covers 13 residues. Trimming pared 3 bases from V and 2 bases from J, leaving 8 bases between. Per the germline V gene, CDR1 is KGHSH and CDR2 is LQKENI. The CDR3 DNA sequence: TGTGCCAGCTCACCCGGGACCACCTACGAGCAGTACTTC. Translation gives CASSPGTTYEQYF.